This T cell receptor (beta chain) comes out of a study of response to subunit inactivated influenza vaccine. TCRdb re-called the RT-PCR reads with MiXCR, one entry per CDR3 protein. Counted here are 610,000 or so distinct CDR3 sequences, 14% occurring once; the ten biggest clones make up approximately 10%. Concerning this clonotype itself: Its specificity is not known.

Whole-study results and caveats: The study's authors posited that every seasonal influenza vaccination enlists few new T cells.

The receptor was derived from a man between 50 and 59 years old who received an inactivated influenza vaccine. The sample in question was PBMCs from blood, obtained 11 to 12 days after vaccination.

The CDR3 coding sequence is TGCAGTGCTAGCCCCGGGGGGACGAACACCGGGGAGCTGTTTTTT. Amino acids: CSASPGGTNTGELFF. This chain links TRBV20-1 with TRBJ2-2; 7 bases line up with TRBD2. The CDR3 contains 15 residues. The germline CDR1 and CDR2 sequences are DFQATT and SNEGSKA (reference sequence). V gave up 3 bases and J gave up 0 bases; unmatched junction bases: 4.